The 32 T cell receptor beta chains given below trace back to one sample, sequenced in a study of molecular identifiers for immune sequencing clone quantification. TCRdb analysed the PCR reads with MiXCR anew, one entry per CDR3 protein. The data hold 80,000 to 95,000 distinct CDR3 sequences, with under 20% observed a single time. The material sequenced was naive CD8+ T cells from blood, with Jurkat cell RNA spiked in. Subset in this sample: FACS-sorted CD8+CD4-CCR7+CD45RA+ naive T cells. The receptors were sampled from a human donor in good health. Some libraries in this study had Jurkat cell RNA spiked in.

Regarding this clonotype: Its ends do not fully match the called genes, so a read error is possible. The V call is TRBV27, the J call TRBJ2-7, with 7 nucleotides matching TRBD1. The CDR3 extends over 14 amino acids. Germline V gives CDR1 MNHEY, CDR2 SMNVEV (reference sequence). CDR3 DNA: TGTGCCAGCAGTTCAACAGGGGCAAAGTACGGGCAGTACTTC. This sequence encodes CASSSTGAKYGQYF.

This clonotype was observed many times. The chain is built from TRBV27 and TRBJ2-1; 7 nucleotides line up with TRBD2. V trimming: 4 bases; J trimming: 1 base; junction bases outside the gene matches: 10. CDR1 is MNHEY, CDR2 SMNVEV, per germline (reference sequence). The CDR3 loop spans 17 amino acids. CDR3 protein: CASSSKWAGESYNEQFF. The CDR3 region has the DNA TGTGCCAGCAGTTCTAAGTGGGCGGGAGAGTCCTACAATGAGCAGTTCTTC.

This clonotype was recorded many times. J is TRBJ2-1 and V is TRBV7-9; D perhaps matches TRBD2 (7 bases). CDR1 is SEHNR and CDR2 is FQNEAQ in the germline V gene (reference sequence). Trimming removed 4 bases from V and 10 bases from J, with 29 bases in between. The CDR3 has 18 residues. The CDR3 reads CASSSTWSGGVSSWEQFF. The CDR3 bases are TGTGCCAGCAGCTCGACTTGGTCGGGGGGCGTCTCCTCTTGGGAGCAGTTCTTC.

This clonotype was observed at least ten times. This chain connects TRBV4-3 to TRBJ1-6; D not certain. Trimming pared 0 bases from V and 14 bases from J, leaving 14 bases between. The CDR3 is 14 amino acids. The germline V gene has CDR1 LGHNA and CDR2 YSLEER. The CDR3 DNA sequence: TGCGCCAGCAGCCAAGATCATTCCCTTCAGACCCTCCACTTT. This sequence encodes CASSQDHSLQTLHF.

For this clonotype: A much larger clone is a single base away; this may be a read error. The genes are TRBV9 and TRBJ2-3; the D call may be TRBD1 or TRBD2 (6 bases each). The CDR3 is 17 amino acids. In germline, CDR1 is SGDLS, CDR2 YYNGEE. The ends were cut back, 4 bases at V and 4 bases at J, with 22 bases in the middle. The CDR3 DNA follows: TGTGCCAGCAGCCTATCAGTTCAGGGGAGGAGCGCAGATACGCAGTATTTT. It specifies CASSLSVQGRSADTQYF.

This chain links TRBV9 with TRBJ2-2; tentatively, D is TRBD1 or TRBD2 (6 bases each). Trimming removed 2 bases from V and 0 bases from J, with 11 bases in between. This CDR3 is 16 amino acids long. Germline V gives CDR1 SGDLS, CDR2 YYNGEE. CDR3 nucleotides: TGTGCCAGCAGCGTGGGGGGCAGTCCGAACACCGGGGAGCTGTTTTTT. This sequence encodes CASSVGGSPNTGELFF.

This clonotype was detected ten times or more. The chain recombines TRBV7-9 with TRBJ2-3; perhaps D is TRBD1 or TRBD2 (5 bases each). V lost 0 bases, J lost 6 bases, and 10 bases lay in between. Per germline, CDR1 SEHNR and CDR2 FQNEAQ (reference sequence). The CDR3 consists of 14 residues. Written as DNA, the CDR3 is TGTGCCAGCAGCTTAGCCCTAGCAGGGGATACGCAGTATTTT. This sequence encodes CASSLALAGDTQYF.

This clonotype was detected ten times or more. J is TRBJ2-7 and V is TRBV27; 12 bases match TRBD1. CDR1 is MNHEY and CDR2 is SMNVEV in the germline V gene (reference sequence). The CDR3 is 15 amino acids. Trimming at V came to 5 bases and at J to 3 bases, leaving 5 bases not matched to a gene. The CDR3: CASSPGTGGHYEQYF. In DNA, the CDR3 is TGTGCCAGCAGTCCCGGGACAGGGGGCCACTACGAGCAGTACTTC.

This clonotype was detected a few times. An end of the junction differs from the germline gene, which may be a read error. The gene calls are TRBV4-3 and TRBJ2-3, with 8 bases aligning to TRBD1. The germline V gene has CDR1 LGHNA and CDR2 YSLEER. CDR3 length: 14 amino acids. CDR3 residues: CTSSLSRGPDTQYF. The CDR3 region has the DNA TGCACCAGCAGCCTATCCAGGGGGCCGGATACGCAGTATTTT.

This clonotype was picked up one time. This may be a read error, as it is one base from a much larger clone. J is TRBJ1-1 and V is TRBV11-2; no clear D. Germline loops: CDR1 SGHAT, CDR2 FQNNGV. This CDR3 is built from 15 residues. The CDR3 DNA is TGTGCCAGCAGCCTCCGGACGGACCAGAACACTGGAGCTTTCTTT. As protein: CASSLRTDQNTGAFF.

This clonotype was observed at least ten times. This sequence joins TRBV5-8 and TRBJ1-5, with no clear D. The germline V gene encodes CDR1 SGHTS and CDR2 YDEGEE. The CDR3 totals 9 residues. V was shortened by 7 bases and J by 15 bases, with 11 bases between the two germline ends. The CDR3 region has the DNA TGTGCCAGCCACTTAGGGCCGCATTTT. Translated, it gives CASHLGPHF.

This clonotype was recorded many times. V is TRBV4-3 and J is TRBJ2-7, with 12 bases fitting TRBD2. CDR1 and CDR2 from the germline V gene are LGHNA and YSLEER. There are 18 residues in the CDR3. The V segment lost 0 bases and the J segment 2 bases; nucleotides outside the gene matches: 8. The CDR3 DNA reads TGCGCCAGCAGCCAAGATCGTGGCGGACTAGCGGGAACCTACGAGCAGTACTTC. It specifies CASSQDRGGLAGTYEQYF.

Comments on this clonotype: A junction end diverges from the germline sequence, so it may reflect a read error. The chain is built from TRBV27 and TRBJ2-3; D gene unclear. The germline CDR1 and CDR2 sequences are MNHEY and SMNVEV (reference sequence). CDR3 length equals 14 residues. The CDR3 DNA sequence: TGTGTCAGCAGTTTAGGGTTTGGGGCAGATACGCAGTATTTT. Protein: CVSSLGFGADTQYF.

This clonotype has ten or more counts. The gene calls are TRBV7-6 and TRBJ2-3, with 15 nucleotides matching TRBD2. Germline CDR1 reads SGHVS; CDR2 reads FNYEAQ. There are 18 residues in the CDR3. J lost 1 base, V lost 5 bases, and 7 bases had no gene match. CDR3 in DNA: TGTGCCAGCAGCCCTGGACTAGCGGGGGGGCACGGCACAGATACGCAGTATTTT. Residues: CASSPGLAGGHGTDTQYF.

This clonotype has just one count. With a much larger clone just one base away, this may be a read error. This chain connects TRBV9 to TRBJ1-4; tentative D call: TRBD1 (5 bases). The CDR3 runs 15 residues. V was cut by 3 bases and J by 8 bases, with 17 bases left in between. Germline CDR1 is SGDLS and CDR2 is YYNGEE. The CDR3 spells CASSAGHGVLEKLFF. CDR3 nucleotides: TGTGCCAGCAGCGCTGGACATGGCGTACTAGAAAAACTGTTTTTT.

Note on this clonotype: A much larger clone lies one base from this, so it may be a read error. CDR3 amino acids: CASSRDVGAPTYEQYF. Written as DNA, the CDR3 is TGCGCCAGCAGCCGAGACGTCGGGGCACCAACCTACGAGCAGTACTTC. The genes are TRBV4-1 and TRBJ2-7; D may match TRBD1 or TRBD2 (5 bases each). The CDR3 is 16 amino acids. Germline loops: CDR1 MGHRA, CDR2 YSYEKL. Trimming took off 4 bases at V and 2 bases at J, with 18 bases between the two ends.

In the case of this clonotype: A much bigger clone sits one base away, suggesting this may be a read error. This sequence joins TRBV7-9 and TRBJ2-1; D remains unclear. CDR3 length: 15 amino acids. V was shortened by 1 base and J by 6 bases, with 13 bases between the two germline ends. CDR1 is SEHNR and CDR2 is FQNEAQ in the germline V gene (reference sequence). CDR3 nucleotide sequence: TGTGCCAGCAGCTTAGGAATGGGAATGTCCAATGAGCAGTTCTTC. It specifies CASSLGMGMSNEQFF.

This clonotype was observed many times. This chain connects TRBV27 to TRBJ2-7; 7 bases align to TRBD2. The CDR3 is 13 residues long. CDR1 is MNHEY, CDR2 SMNVEV, per germline (reference sequence). The V and J ends lost 3 bases and 4 bases, in that order; junction bases with no gene match: 3. CDR3 in amino acids: CASSFAGAYEQYF. For the CDR3, the DNA is TGTGCCAGCAGTTTCGCGGGAGCTTACGAGCAGTACTTC.

This clonotype was counted ten times or more. V usage is TRBV6-5 and J usage is TRBJ2-1, with unresolved D. V lost 4 bases and J lost 5, with 15 bases in between. CDR3 length: 15 residues. Germline CDR1 MNHEY, CDR2 SVGAGI. CDR3 in DNA: TGTGCCAGCAGTTCAGACACAGCCTGGGACAATGAGCAGTTCTTC. Translated: CASSSDTAWDNEQFF.

This clonotype has a handful of counts. This chain links TRBV28 with TRBJ1-5; a possible D gene is TRBD1 (6 bases). Per germline, CDR1 MDHEN and CDR2 SYDVKM. V was pared by 5 bases and J by 6 bases, with 23 bases between. The CDR3 is made up of 17 amino acids. In DNA form, the CDR3 reads TGTGCCAGCAGTCTTGACCCAAGGGGAGGGGGGGGTCAGCCCCAGCATTTT. This gives the protein CASSLDPRGGGGQPQHF. Variable domain in full (rest from reference TRBV28 and TRBJ1-5): DVKVTQSSRYLVKRTGEKVFLECVQDMDHENMFWYRQDPGLGLRLIYFSYDVKMKEKGDIPEGYSVSREKKERFSLILESASTNQTSMYLCASSLDPRGGGGQPQHFGDGTRLSIL.

At least ten counts were recorded for this clonotype. The rearrangement joins TRBV27 to TRBJ1-1, with D possibly matching TRBD1 (5 bases). The CDR3 runs 14 residues. The germline CDR1 and CDR2 sequences are MNHEY and SMNVEV (reference sequence). V lost 0 bases to trimming and J lost 4 bases, with 9 bases between them. The CDR3 sequence: CASSLSQGVTEAFF. The DNA of the CDR3 is TGTGCCAGCAGTTTATCCCAGGGTGTCACTGAAGCTTTCTTT.

Only a few counts were recorded for this clonotype. V gene TRBV12-3 or TRBV12-4 combines with J gene TRBJ2-6, with D perhaps matching TRBD1 or TRBD2 (6 bases each). CDR3 length: 21 residues. Trimming took 0 bases from V and 3 from J, leaving 24 bases between them. The CDR3 DNA reads TGTGCCAGCAGTTTAGCCGGTGGGGGGAGACAGGTGCTCTTTGGGGCCAACGTCCTGACTTTC. Residues: CASSLAGGGRQVLFGANVLTF.

This clonotype came up many times. The chain carries TRBV20-1 and TRBJ2-3; D not certain. Per germline, CDR1 DFQATT and CDR2 SNEGSKA (reference sequence). Trimming removed 4 bases from V and 3 bases from J, with 14 bases in between. CDR3 size: 14 residues. CDR3 region: CSAKLSSRTDTQYF. CDR3 sequence (DNA): TGCAGTGCTAAACTGAGCTCCCGTACAGATACGCAGTATTTT.

Many counts were recorded for this clonotype. The rearrangement uses TRBV7-9 and TRBJ2-2; no reliable D call. V lost 5 bases and J lost 4, with 2 bases in between. The germline gives CDR1 SEHNR, CDR2 FQNEAQ (reference sequence). This CDR3 is built from 11 residues. CDR3 amino acids: CASSSTGELFF. The CDR3 coding sequence is TGTGCCAGCAGCAGCACCGGGGAGCTGTTTTTT.

This clonotype was picked up many times. The chain carries TRBV19 and TRBJ2-2, with a possible D match to TRBD1 (5 bases). Germline assignment: CDR1 LNHDA and CDR2 SQIVND (reference sequence). Trimming left V 4 bases short and J 6 bases short, with 24 bases between. The CDR3 totals 18 residues. CDR3 in DNA: TGTGCCAGTAGTACACTTGGTCGTCAGGGATTTGGCGCCGGGGAGCTGTTTTTT. Its translation: CASSTLGRQGFGAGELFF.

Ten or more counts support this clonotype. The V and J genes are TRBV24-1 and TRBJ2-3; either TRBD1 or TRBD2 may fit D (5 bases each). The ends were cut back, 6 bases at V and 4 bases at J, with 19 bases in the middle. Germline loops: CDR1 KGHDR, CDR2 SFDVKD. The CDR3 loop spans 16 amino acids. This CDR3 reads CATSTRDVWGSDTQYF. The CDR3 DNA reads as TGTGCCACCAGTACCCGGGACGTATGGGGTTCAGATACGCAGTATTTT.

In this sample, this clonotype turned up many times. V and J are TRBV13 and TRBJ2-1; no clear D. Trimming removed 2 bases at V and 0 bases at J, with 8 bases between. This CDR3 comprises 15 residues. Germline CDR1 PRHDT, CDR2 FYEKMQ (reference sequence). The CDR3 sequence: CASSLRQVSYNEQFF. The CDR3 DNA follows: TGTGCCAGCAGCTTACGACAAGTCTCCTACAATGAGCAGTTCTTC.

This clonotype appeared many times. The chain is built from TRBV7-9 and TRBJ2-5; tentatively, D is TRBD2 (5 bases). V lost 10 bases, J lost 1 base, and 13 bases lay in between. CDR3 length: 13 amino acids. CDR1 and CDR2 (germline): SEHNR, FQNEAQ (reference sequence). CDR3 bases: TGTGCCATCGGGATGGATCCCCAAGAGACCCAGTACTTC. Encoded protein: CAIGMDPQETQYF. Looking up the rest from reference TRBV7-9 and TRBJ2-5 gives the full variable domain: DTGVSQNPRHKITKRGQNVTFRCDPISEHNRLYWYRQTLGQGPEFLTYFQNEAQLEKSRLLSDRFSAERPKGSFSTLEIQRTEQGDSAMYLCAIGMDPQETQYFGPGTRLLVL.

In this sample, this clonotype turned up many times. The V call is TRBV6-6, the J call TRBJ2-5; a weak D match, TRBD1 (7 bases). The germline V gene has CDR1 MNHNY and CDR2 SVGAGI (reference sequence). The CDR3 is 14 residues long. Trimming stripped 5 bases from V and 13 bases from J, with 23 bases between. DNA of the CDR3: TGTGCCAGCAGTCCAGCGCCAAGTGGGCAGGGGGGGTACTTC. It translates to CASSPAPSGQGGYF.

This clonotype has a count of ten or more. The chain is built from TRBV7-9 and TRBJ2-2, with D possibly TRBD1 on 5 matching bases. From germline, CDR1 is SEHNR and CDR2 FQNEAQ (reference sequence). The germline V and J ends were trimmed by 5 bases and 6 bases, with 13 bases remaining between them. CDR3 size: 14 residues. The CDR3 is CASSPLTDPGELFF. For the CDR3, the DNA is TGTGCCAGCAGCCCTCTGACAGATCCCGGGGAGCTGTTTTTT.

The table lists this clonotype with many counts. Here the CDR3 reads CASTDGGTGVLNQPQHF. The CDR3 bases are TGTGCCAGCACCGACGGCGGGACAGGGGTCTTGAATCAGCCCCAGCATTTT. The chain combines TRBV6-4 with TRBJ1-5, with 10 bases fitting TRBD1. V dropped 7 bases and J dropped 4; count of bases not matched to a gene: 13. The V gene's germline CDR1 is MRHNA and CDR2 SNTAGT. The CDR3 is 17 residues long.

The sample holds many counts of this clonotype. The V call is TRBV12-3 or TRBV12-4, the J call TRBJ2-3, with a weak D call TRBD2 (7 bases). Trimming took off 5 bases at V and 8 bases at J, with 26 bases between the two ends. CDR3 length equals 17 residues. The CDR3 DNA reads TGTGCCAGCAGTCTCAAGGGGGGGGGCCCCCCCCCCGGTACGCAGTATTTT. Its protein is CASSLKGGGPPPGTQYF.